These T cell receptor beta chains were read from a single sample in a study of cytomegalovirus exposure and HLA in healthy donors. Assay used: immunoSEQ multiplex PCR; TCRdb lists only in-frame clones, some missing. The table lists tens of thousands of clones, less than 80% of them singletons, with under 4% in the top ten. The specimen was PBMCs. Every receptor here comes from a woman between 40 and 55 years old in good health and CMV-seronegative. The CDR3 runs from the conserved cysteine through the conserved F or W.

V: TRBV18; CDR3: CASSPTGTSSYNEQFF
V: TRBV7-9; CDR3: CASSFGLAGGADTQYF
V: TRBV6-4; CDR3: CASSRLAGVDTQYF
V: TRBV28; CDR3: CASSALAGVVNEQFF
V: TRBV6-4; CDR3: CASSEGEGRREAFF
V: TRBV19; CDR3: CASSIRGSETQYF
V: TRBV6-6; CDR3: CASRDGNGDYTF
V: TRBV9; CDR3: CASSPGGSGDNEQFF
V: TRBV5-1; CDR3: CASSLIYGLWYF
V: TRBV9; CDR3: CASSVPTGGRNTGELFF
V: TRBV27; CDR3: CASSPFGTAQETQYF
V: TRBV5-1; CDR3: CASSLGDRVIADTQYF
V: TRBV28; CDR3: CASSFLTGAAYEQYF
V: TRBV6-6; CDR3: CASKDRVEGNTIYF
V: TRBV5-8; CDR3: CASSLGVRATYEQYF
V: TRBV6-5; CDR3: CASRTSLVGELFF
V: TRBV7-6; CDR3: CASSFTGRSYEQYF
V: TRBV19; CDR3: CASSRDSTGAYEQYF
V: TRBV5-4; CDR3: CASSSGQANTGELFF
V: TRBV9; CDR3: CASSPSGYSARTDTQYF
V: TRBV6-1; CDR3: CASSRGTGANVLTF
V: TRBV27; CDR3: CASSSNPYEQYF
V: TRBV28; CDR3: CASSPPGAGQPQHF
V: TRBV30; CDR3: CAWRAAGGNTIYF
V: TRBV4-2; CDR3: CASSRTGIPNEQFF
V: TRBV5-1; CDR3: CASSLRGGSQYNEQFF
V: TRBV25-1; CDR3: CASWTGNEQYF
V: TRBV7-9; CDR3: CASSLGTSGIQETQYF
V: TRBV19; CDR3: CASSIGGGNQETQYF
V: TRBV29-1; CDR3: CSVEYGGSSYEQYF
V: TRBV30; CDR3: CAWSVGGAEAFF
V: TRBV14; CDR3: CASSLDRVLGYTF
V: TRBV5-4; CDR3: CASSLVLGGAGNIQYF
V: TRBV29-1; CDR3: CSVADRYNEQFF
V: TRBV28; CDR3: CASSLIQGIGTGELFF
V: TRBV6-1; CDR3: CAMSEFQGALSGYTF
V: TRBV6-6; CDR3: CASSARTAKNIQYF
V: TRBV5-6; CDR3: CASSSRDEQFF
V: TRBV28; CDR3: CASKAVNTEAFF
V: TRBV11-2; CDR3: CASSPQAAPGGEKLFF
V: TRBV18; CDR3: CASSPGARLTHEQYF
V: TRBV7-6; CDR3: CASSPGLGLDNEQFF
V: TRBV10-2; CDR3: CASSFGGGQETQYF
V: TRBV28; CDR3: CASSLDSGSLYGYTF
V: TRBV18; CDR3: CASSRTSDEQYF
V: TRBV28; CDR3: CASSRTDRAGAEAFF